The source of this T cell receptor beta chain is a study of shared clonotypes between healthy human individuals. Study outcomes and limitations: With a handful of donors compared, roughly 5% of naive CD4 clonotypes were shared. Clonotypes shared by all four donors outscored non-shared clonotypes in generation probability. Sorted-subset sequencing was shown by rarefaction to be incomplete despite large depth.

CDR1 is ENHRY and CDR2 is SYGVKD in the germline V gene. The germline V and J ends were trimmed by 3 bases and 7 bases, with 16 bases remaining between them. CDR3 length: 15 residues. The protocol was immunoSEQ multiplex PCR, while the TCRdb copy is restricted to in-frame clones and leaves out a portion. This sample carries approximately 640,000 clones, 55% to 75% of them seen once, and the ten largest clones take 1.8%. Comment on this clone: No antigen is known for it.

The genes are TRBV10-3 and TRBJ2-1; D may be TRBD2 (6 bases). The specimen was memory CD4+ T cells sorted from blood. Subset specified: CD45RA-negative fraction. The receptor was derived from a woman between 25 and 40 years old in good health. The CDR3 here is CAISDRDFSGNEQFF. As DNA, the CDR3 is TGTGCCATCAGTGACCGGGACTTCTCCGGGAATGAGCAGTTCTTC.